This T cell receptor beta chain appears in the sequencing data of a study of cytomegalovirus exposure and HLA in healthy donors. Germline V gene lookup returns CDR1 SGHAT and CDR2 FQNNGV. V shed 5 bases, J shed 3 bases, and the junction held 4 bases outside the gene matches. CDR3 size: 14 residues. With regard to this clone: Its specificity is not known.

General study points: Accurate HLA-A and HLA-B prediction from TCR beta sequences was reported for most subjects.

The PCR was carried out with 60 Vbeta primers and 13 Jbeta primers. The table came from immunoSEQ multiplex PCR; TCRdb's copy has only in-frame clones and leaves some out. The sample records under 200,000 clones, roughly four fifths being singletons. The chain carries TRBV11-2 and TRBJ2-7, with 10 bases lining up with TRBD2. Sequenced: PBMCs. The receptor was isolated from a woman younger than 35 in good health and CMV-seronegative. For the CDR3, the DNA is TGTGCCAGCAGCGTCACTAGCGGGGTCTACGAGCAGTACTTC. Amino acids: CASSVTSGVYEQYF.